This TCR beta chain was sequenced in a study of cytomegalovirus exposure and HLA in healthy donors. Overall study context: Counted in an early data release were some 81 million unique TCRs from HLA-typed donors. General study points: Accurate HLA-A and HLA-B prediction from TCR beta sequences was reported for most subjects.

A note on this clone: The antigen is undetermined.

In germline, CDR1 is MDHEN, CDR2 SYDVKM. The V gene end was trimmed by 7 bases and the J gene end by 4 bases; junction bases not matched to a gene: 8. The CDR3 loop spans 14 amino acids. PCR involved 60 Vbeta and 13 Jbeta primers. Original processing notes: Some 9.9 million shared chains were among around 78 million unique TCR beta chains counted in a later analysis. Sequenced by immunoSEQ multiplex PCR; TCRdb stores in-frame clones only, minus some. Clonal size and the V and J genes are those of that table, whereas D and trimming came from the DNA. The sample shows some 160,000 clones, roughly 80% of them seen only once.

The chain recombines TRBV28 with TRBJ2-5, with 8 positions matching TRBD1. This sequence originates from a man in his late teens or twenties in good health and CMV-seronegative. The source material was PBMCs. The chain's CDR3 is CASTQDRARETQYF. CDR3 nucleotides: TGTGCCAGCACCCAGGACAGGGCGCGAGAGACCCAGTACTTC.